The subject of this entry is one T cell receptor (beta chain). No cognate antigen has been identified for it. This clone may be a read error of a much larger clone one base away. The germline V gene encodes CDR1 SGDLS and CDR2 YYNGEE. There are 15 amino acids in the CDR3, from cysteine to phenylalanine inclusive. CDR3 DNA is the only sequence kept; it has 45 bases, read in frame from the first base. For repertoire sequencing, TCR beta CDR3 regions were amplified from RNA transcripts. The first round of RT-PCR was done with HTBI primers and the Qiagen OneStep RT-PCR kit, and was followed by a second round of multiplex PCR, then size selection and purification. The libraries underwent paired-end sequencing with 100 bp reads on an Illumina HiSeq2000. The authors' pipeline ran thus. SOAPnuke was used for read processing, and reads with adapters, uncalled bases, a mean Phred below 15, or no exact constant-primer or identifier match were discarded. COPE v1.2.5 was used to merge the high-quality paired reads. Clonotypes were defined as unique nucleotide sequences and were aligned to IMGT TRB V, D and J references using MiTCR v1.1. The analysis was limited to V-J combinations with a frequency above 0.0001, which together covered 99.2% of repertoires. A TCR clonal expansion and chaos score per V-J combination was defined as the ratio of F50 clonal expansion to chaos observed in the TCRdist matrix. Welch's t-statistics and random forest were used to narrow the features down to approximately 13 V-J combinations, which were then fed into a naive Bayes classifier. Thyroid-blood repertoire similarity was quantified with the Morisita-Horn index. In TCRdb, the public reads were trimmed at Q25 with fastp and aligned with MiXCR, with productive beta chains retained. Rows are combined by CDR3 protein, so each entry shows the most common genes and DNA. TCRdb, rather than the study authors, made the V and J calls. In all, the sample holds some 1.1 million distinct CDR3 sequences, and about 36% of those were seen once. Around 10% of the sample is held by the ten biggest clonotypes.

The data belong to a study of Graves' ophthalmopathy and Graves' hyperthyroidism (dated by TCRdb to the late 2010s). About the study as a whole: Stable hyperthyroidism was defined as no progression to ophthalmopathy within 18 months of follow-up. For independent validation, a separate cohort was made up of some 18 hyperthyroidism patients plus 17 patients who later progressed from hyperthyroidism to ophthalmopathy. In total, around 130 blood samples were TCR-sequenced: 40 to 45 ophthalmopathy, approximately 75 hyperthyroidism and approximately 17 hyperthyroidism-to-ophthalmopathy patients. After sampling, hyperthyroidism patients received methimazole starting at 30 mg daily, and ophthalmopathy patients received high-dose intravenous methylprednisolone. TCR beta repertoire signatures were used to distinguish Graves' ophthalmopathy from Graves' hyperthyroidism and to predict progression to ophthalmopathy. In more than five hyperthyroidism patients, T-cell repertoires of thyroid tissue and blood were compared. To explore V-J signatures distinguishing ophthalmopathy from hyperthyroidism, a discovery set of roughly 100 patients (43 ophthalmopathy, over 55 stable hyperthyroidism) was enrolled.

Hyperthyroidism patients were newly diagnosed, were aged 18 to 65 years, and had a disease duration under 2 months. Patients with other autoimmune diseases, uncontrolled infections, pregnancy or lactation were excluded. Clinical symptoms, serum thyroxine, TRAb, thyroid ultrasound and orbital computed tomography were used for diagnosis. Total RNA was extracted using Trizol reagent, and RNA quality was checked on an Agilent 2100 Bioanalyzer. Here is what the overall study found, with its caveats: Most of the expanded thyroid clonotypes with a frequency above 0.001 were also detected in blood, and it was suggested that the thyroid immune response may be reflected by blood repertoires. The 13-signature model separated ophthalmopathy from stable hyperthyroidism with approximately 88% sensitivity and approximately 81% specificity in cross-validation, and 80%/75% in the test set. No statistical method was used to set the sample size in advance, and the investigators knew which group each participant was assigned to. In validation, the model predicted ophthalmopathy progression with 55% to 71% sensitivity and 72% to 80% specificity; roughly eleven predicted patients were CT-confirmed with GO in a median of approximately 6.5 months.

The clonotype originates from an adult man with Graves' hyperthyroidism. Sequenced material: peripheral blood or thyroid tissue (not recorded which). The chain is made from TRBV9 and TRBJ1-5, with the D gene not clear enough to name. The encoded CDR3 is CVSSIYGLNNQPQHF. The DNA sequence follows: TGTGTCAGCTCCATCTACGGACTGAACAATCAGCCCCAGCATTTT.